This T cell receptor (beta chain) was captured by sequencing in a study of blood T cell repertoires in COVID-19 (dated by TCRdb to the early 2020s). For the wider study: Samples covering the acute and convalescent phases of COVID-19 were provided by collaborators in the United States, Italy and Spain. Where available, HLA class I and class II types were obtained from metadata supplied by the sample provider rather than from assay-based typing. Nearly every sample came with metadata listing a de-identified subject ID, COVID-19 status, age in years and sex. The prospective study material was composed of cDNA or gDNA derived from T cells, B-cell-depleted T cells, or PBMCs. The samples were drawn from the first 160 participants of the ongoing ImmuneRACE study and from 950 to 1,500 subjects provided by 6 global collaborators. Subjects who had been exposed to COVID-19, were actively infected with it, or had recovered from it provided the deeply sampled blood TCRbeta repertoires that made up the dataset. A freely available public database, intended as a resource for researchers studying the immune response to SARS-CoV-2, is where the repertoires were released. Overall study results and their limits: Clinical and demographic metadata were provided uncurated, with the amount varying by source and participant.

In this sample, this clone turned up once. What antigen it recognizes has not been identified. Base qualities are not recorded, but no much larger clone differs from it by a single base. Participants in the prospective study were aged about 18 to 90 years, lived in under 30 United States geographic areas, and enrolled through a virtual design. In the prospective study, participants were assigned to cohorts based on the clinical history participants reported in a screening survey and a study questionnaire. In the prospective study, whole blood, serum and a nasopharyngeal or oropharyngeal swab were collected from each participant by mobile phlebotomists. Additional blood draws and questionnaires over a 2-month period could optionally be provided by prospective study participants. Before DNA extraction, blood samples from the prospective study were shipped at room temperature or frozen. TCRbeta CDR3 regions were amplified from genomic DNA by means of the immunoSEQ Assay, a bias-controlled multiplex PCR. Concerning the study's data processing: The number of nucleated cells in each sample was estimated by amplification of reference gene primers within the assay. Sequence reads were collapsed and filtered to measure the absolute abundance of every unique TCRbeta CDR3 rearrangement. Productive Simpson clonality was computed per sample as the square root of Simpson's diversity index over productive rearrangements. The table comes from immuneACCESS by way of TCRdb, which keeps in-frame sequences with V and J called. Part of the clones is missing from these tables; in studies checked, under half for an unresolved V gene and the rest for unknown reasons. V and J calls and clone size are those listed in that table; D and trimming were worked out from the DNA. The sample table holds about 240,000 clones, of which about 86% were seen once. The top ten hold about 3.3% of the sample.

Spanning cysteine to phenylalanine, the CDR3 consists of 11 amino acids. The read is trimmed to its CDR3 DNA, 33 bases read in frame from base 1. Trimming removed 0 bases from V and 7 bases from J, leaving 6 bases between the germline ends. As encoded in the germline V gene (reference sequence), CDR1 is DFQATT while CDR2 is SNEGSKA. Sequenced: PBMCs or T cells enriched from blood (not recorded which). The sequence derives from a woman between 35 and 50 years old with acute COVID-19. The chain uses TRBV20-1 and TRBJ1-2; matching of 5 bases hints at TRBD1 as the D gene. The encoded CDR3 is CSARDQGGYTF. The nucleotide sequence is TGCAGTGCTAGAGATCAGGGTGGCTACACCTTC.